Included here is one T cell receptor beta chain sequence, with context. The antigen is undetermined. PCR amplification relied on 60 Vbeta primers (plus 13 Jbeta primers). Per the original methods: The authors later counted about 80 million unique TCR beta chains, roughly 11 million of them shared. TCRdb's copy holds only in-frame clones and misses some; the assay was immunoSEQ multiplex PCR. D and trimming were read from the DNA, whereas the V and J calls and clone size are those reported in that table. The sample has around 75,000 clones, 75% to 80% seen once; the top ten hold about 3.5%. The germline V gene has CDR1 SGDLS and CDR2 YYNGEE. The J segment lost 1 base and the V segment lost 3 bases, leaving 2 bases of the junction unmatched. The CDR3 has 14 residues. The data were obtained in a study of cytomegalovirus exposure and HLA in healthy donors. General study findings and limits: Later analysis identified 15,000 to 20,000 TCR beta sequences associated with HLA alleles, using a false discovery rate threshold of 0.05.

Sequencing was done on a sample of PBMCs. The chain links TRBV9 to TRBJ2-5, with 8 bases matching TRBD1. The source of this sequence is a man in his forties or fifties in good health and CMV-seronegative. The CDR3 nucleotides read TGTGCCAGCAGCGCAGGGGGCCTCCAAGAGACCCAGTACTTC. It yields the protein CASSAGGLQETQYF.